These 15 T cell receptor beta chains share one sample of origin, sequenced in a study of cytomegalovirus exposure and HLA in healthy donors. 13 Jbeta primers and 60 Vbeta primers were used for the PCR. TCRdb's table, derived via immunoSEQ multiplex PCR, lists solely in-frame clones and lacks some. The sample contains about 140,000 clones, over 70% of which appear only once. The sample comprised PBMCs. Receptors originate from a male donor in good health and CMV-seronegative.

V gene TRBV10-1 combines with J gene TRBJ2-3; 7 nucleotides match TRBD2. The V gene end was trimmed by 2 bases and the J gene end by 2 bases; junction bases not matched to a gene: 7. The CDR3 is made up of 16 amino acids. Germline values: CDR1 WNHNN, CDR2 SYGVQD (reference sequence). CDR3: CASSEASGTNTDTQYF. The CDR3 region has the DNA TGCGCCAGCAGTGAGGCCTCGGGGACTAACACAGATACGCAGTATTTT.

The V call is TRBV5-8, the J call TRBJ2-7, with 14 nucleotides matching TRBD2. V lost 4 bases and J lost 6; bases outside the gene matches: 9. Germline CDR1 SGHTS, CDR2 YDEGEE. The CDR3 length is 16 residues. CDR3 nucleotides: TGTGCCAGCAGCCCTTCCCGACTAGCGGGGGGGCGCGAGCAGTACTTC. Its protein product is CASSPSRLAGGREQYF.

This chain links TRBV2 with TRBJ1-4; 9 positions agree with TRBD1. Germline CDR1 SNHLY, CDR2 FYNNEI. The CDR3 runs to 14 residues. The V segment lost 6 bases and the J segment 7 bases; nucleotides outside the gene matches: 6. CDR3 bases: TGTGCCAGCAGCGTGGACAGGGGCCCTGAAAAACTGTTTTTT. This codes for CASSVDRGPEKLFF.

The chain has TRBV10-3 and TRBJ2-7; D is possibly TRBD1 (6 bases). Germline CDR1 ENHRY, CDR2 SYGVKD. Trimming removed 7 bases from V and 4 bases from J, with 17 bases in between. The length of the CDR3 is 14 residues. The chain's CDR3 is CAITTDRKTYEQYF. CDR3 DNA: TGTGCCATCACCACCGACAGGAAAACTTACGAGCAGTACTTC.

This clone has only a few counts. The rearrangement uses TRBV2 and TRBJ2-7, with a tentative D call TRBD1 (6 bases). V was shortened by 7 bases and J by 5 bases, with 15 bases between the two germline ends. Per the germline V gene, CDR1 is SNHLY and CDR2 is FYNNEI. The CDR3 runs to 13 residues. The CDR3 DNA reads TGTGCCAGCAAGCAGGGGCCTGGAAACGAGCAGTACTTC. This sequence encodes CASKQGPGNEQYF.

This clone has a single count. The rearrangement links TRBV27 to TRBJ2-1, with no clear D. CDR3 length: 13 amino acids. V lost 3 bases and J lost 6, with 9 bases in between. CDR1 and CDR2 from the germline V gene are MNHEY and SMNVEV (reference sequence). As DNA, the CDR3 is TGTGCCAGCAGTTTTCGGCTAGTCAATGAGCAGTTCTTC. It yields the protein CASSFRLVNEQFF.

The genes are TRBV6-6 and TRBJ2-1; 7 positions match TRBD2. This CDR3 spans 15 amino acids. Germline CDR1 is MNHNY and CDR2 is SVGAGI (reference sequence). The ends lost 11 bases at V and 8 bases at J; junction bases unmatched: 18. The CDR3 loop is CAACREALSRHEQFF. The CDR3 DNA reads as TGTGCCGCATGCCGGGAGGCTTTATCGCGGCATGAGCAGTTCTTC.

The V call is TRBV5-4, the J call TRBJ1-1; the D gene is possibly TRBD1 (6 bases). The ends were cut back, 0 bases at V and 4 bases at J, with 13 bases in the middle. This CDR3 region has 15 residues. The germline gives CDR1 SGHNT, CDR2 YYREEE (reference sequence). CDR3 amino acids: CASSLGGGRGTEAFF. The CDR3 DNA is TGTGCCAGCAGCTTGGGTGGGGGCCGGGGCACTGAAGCTTTCTTT. Drawing the rest from reference TRBV5-4 and TRBJ1-1, the complete variable domain is ETGVTQSPTHLIKTRGQQVTLRCSSQSGHNTVSWYQQALGQGPQFIFQYYREEENGRGNFPPRFSGLQFPNYSSELNVNALELDDSALYLCASSLGGGRGTEAFFGQGTRLTVV.

The V and J genes are TRBV9 and TRBJ2-1; 10 nucleotides agree with TRBD2. The V gene's germline CDR1 is SGDLS and CDR2 YYNGEE. The CDR3 runs 16 residues. The junction had 7 bases not matched to a gene; V was cut back by 0 bases and J by 7 bases. The CDR3 region is CASSVDPLAGRNEQFF. In DNA form, the CDR3 reads TGTGCCAGCAGCGTAGACCCACTAGCGGGGAGGAATGAGCAGTTCTTC.

The gene calls are TRBV30 and TRBJ2-7; tentatively, D is TRBD1 (5 bases). The CDR3 length is 12 residues. Germline V lookup: CDR1 GTSNPN, CDR2 SVGIG (reference sequence). Trimming took off 5 bases at V and 3 bases at J, with 11 bases between the two ends. The CDR3 is CAWSPGNYEQYF. The CDR3 nucleotides are TGTGCCTGGTCCCCAGGGAACTACGAGCAGTACTTC.

The J gene is TRBJ2-1, the V gene TRBV9, with D perhaps matching TRBD2 (5 bases). The CDR3 is 15 residues long. Trimming pared 3 bases from V and 4 bases from J, leaving 14 bases between. Germline-derived CDR1 and CDR2 are SGDLS and YYNGEE. The CDR3 sequence is CASSGTPGGYNEQFF. CDR3 DNA sequence: TGTGCCAGCAGCGGAACTCCCGGCGGGTACAATGAGCAGTTCTTC.

CDR3 in amino acids: CASSEFRTGITEQYF. The CDR3 DNA reads as TGTGCCAGCAGTGAGTTCCGTACAGGAATCACCGAGCAGTACTTC. The rearrangement uses TRBV2 and TRBJ2-7; D might be TRBD1 (5 bases). Trimming left V 3 bases short and J 6 bases short, with 18 bases between. Germline lookup yields CDR1 SNHLY and CDR2 FYNNEI. This CDR3 comprises 15 residues.

The V and J genes are TRBV25-1 and TRBJ2-1; 11 bases align to TRBD2. This CDR3 has 17 residues. Per the germline V gene, CDR1 is MGHDK and CDR2 is SYGVNS. V dropped 3 bases and J dropped 7; count of bases not matched to a gene: 11. CDR3 region: CASSDYSGRAKGNEQFF. The CDR3 DNA is TGTGCCAGCAGTGACTATAGCGGGAGGGCCAAAGGGAATGAGCAGTTCTTC.

The chain has TRBV5-4 and TRBJ1-3, with D uncertain. From germline, CDR1 is SGHNT and CDR2 YYREEE (reference sequence). CDR3 length equals 16 residues. V lost 2 bases and J lost 0, with 12 bases in between. This chain's CDR3 is CASSFRLGSSGNTIYF. The CDR3 region has the DNA TGTGCCAGCAGCTTTAGGTTGGGGAGCTCTGGAAACACCATATATTTT.

For this clone: One end of the junction is discordant with germline, which a read error may explain. The chain has TRBV7-9 and TRBJ2-1, with 12 positions matching TRBD2. Germline V lookup: CDR1 SEHNR, CDR2 FQNEAQ (reference sequence). The CDR3 has 17 amino acids. The CDR3 here is CSSSSGELAGGYNEQFF. CDR3 DNA: TGTTCCAGCAGCTCTGGGGAACTAGCGGGAGGCTACAATGAGCAGTTCTTC.